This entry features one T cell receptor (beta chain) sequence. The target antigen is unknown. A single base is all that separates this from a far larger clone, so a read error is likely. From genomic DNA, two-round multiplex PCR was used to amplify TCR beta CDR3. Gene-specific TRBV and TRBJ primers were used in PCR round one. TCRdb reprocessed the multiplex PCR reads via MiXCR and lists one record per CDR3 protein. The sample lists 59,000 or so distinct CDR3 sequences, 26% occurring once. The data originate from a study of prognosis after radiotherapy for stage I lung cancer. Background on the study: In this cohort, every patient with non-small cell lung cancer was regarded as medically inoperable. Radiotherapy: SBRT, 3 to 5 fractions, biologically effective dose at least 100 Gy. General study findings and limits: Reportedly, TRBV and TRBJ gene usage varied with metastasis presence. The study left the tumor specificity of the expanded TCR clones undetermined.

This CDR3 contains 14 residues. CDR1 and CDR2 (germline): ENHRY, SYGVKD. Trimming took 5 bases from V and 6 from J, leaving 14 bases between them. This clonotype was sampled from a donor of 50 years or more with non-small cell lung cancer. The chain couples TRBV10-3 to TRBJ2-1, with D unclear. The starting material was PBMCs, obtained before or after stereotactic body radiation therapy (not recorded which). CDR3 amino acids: CAISSPRVSNEQFF. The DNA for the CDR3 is TGTGCCATCAGTTCCCCCCGGGTTAGCAATGAGCAGTTCTTC.